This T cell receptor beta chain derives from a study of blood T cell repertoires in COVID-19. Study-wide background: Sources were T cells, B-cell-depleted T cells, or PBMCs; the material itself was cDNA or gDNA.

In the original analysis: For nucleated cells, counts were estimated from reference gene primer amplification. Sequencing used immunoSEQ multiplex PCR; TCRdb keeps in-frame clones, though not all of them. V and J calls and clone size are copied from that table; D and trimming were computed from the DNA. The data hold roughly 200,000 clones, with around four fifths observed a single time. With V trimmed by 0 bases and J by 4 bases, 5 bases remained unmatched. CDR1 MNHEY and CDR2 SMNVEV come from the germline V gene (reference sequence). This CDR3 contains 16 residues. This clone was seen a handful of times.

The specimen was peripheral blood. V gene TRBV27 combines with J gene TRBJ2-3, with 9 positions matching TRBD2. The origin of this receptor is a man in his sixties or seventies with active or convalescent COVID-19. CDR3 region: CASSLSPSGASDTQYF. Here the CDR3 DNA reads TGTGCCAGCAGTTTATCTCCTAGCGGGGCTTCAGATACGCAGTATTTT.